The clone carrying this T cell receptor beta chain came up a few times. In the PCR, 60 Vbeta and 13 Jbeta primers were used. Sequencing was performed with immunoSEQ multiplex PCR; in TCRdb, only in-frame clones are kept and a portion is missing. The table has about 110,000 clones, under 85% seen once. The V and J ends lost 0 bases and 2 bases respectively, with 5 bases between them. This CDR3 has 14 amino acids. CDR1 is LGHNT and CDR2 is FRNRAP in the germline V gene. The record originates from a study of cytomegalovirus exposure and HLA in healthy donors. Sequencing input: PBMCs. This chain joins TRBV12-5 and TRBJ1-5; D is undetermined. This sequence originates from a man aged 25-45 years in good health and CMV-seropositive. The CDR3, as DNA: TGTGCTAGTGGTTTGGTACTGGGCAATCAGCCCCAGCATTTT. This gives the protein CASGLVLGNQPQHF.